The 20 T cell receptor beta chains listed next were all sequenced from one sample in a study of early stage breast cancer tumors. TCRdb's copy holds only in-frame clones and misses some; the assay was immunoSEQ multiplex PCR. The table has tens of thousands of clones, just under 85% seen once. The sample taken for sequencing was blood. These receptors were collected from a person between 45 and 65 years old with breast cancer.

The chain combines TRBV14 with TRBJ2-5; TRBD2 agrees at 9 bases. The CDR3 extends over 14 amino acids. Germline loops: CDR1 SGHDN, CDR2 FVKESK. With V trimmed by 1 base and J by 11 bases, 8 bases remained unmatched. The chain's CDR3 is CASSQGTSGLIQYF. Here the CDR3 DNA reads TGTGCCAGCAGCCAAGGAACTAGCGGGCTAATTCAGTACTTC.

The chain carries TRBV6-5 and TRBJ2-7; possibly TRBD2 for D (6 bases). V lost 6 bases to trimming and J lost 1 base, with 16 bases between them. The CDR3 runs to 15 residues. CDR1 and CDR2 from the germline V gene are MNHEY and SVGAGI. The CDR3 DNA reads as TGTGCCAGCAGCCCGGGACTTACGGGGTCCTACGAGCAGTACTTC. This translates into CASSPGLTGSYEQYF.

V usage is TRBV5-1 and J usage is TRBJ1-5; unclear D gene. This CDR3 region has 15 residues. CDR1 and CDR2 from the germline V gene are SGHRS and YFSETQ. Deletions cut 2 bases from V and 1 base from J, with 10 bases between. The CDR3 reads CASSLLGASNQPQHF. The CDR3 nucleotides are TGCGCCAGCAGCTTACTGGGAGCGAGCAATCAGCCCCAGCATTTT.

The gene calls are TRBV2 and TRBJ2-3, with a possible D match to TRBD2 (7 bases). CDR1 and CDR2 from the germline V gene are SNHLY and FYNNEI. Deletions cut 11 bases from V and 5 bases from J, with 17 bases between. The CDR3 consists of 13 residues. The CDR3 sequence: CASNGGPQDTQYF. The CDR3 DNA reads TGTGCCTCCAACGGGGGGCCGCAAGATACGCAGTATTTT.

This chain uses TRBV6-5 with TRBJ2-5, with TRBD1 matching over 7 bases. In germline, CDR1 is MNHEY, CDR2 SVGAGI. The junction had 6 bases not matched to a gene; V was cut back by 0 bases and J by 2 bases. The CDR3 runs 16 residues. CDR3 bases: TGTGCCAGCAGTTACTCTGGGACAGCTCTACAAGAGACCCAGTACTTC. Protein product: CASSYSGTALQETQYF.

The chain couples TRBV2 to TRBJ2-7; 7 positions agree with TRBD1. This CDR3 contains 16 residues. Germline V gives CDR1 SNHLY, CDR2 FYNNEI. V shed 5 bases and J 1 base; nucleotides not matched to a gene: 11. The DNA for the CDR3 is TGTGCCAGCAGTCCAGGACAGGTCCTTCTTTCCTACGAGCAGTACTTC. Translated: CASSPGQVLLSYEQYF.

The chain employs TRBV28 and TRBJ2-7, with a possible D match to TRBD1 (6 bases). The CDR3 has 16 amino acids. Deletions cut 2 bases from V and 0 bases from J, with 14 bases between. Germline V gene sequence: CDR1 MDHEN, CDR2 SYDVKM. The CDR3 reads CASSLHDRRSSYEQYF. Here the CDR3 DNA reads TGTGCCAGCAGTTTACACGACAGGAGGAGCTCCTACGAGCAGTACTTC.

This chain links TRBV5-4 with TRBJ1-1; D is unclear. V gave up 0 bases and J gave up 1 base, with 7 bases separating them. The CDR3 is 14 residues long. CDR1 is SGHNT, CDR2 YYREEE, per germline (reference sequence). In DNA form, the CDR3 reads TGTGCCAGCAGCTTGGAAGGGTCGAACACTGAAGCTTTCTTT. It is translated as CASSLEGSNTEAFF.

The CDR3: CASAQGNLGEQYF. The CDR3 DNA reads TGTGCCAGTGCACAGGGGAACCTGGGGGAGCAGTACTTC. The V gene is TRBV7-8, the J gene TRBJ2-7; TRBD1 matches at 7 bases. Trimming at V came to 9 bases and at J to 7 bases, leaving 12 bases not matched to a gene. The CDR3 runs to 13 residues. From germline, CDR1 is SGHVS and CDR2 FQNEAQ.

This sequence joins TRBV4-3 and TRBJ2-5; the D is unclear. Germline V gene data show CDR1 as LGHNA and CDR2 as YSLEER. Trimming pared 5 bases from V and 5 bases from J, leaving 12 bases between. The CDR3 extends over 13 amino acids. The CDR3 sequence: CASSSNFGETQYF. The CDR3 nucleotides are TGCGCCAGCAGCTCGAACTTCGGGGAGACCCAGTACTTC.

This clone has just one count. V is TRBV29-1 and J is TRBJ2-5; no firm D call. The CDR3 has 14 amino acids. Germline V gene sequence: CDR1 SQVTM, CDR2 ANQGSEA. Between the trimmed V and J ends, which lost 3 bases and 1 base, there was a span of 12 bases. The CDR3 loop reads CSVDSRAGQETQYF. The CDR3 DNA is TGCAGCGTTGACAGTCGCGCAGGCCAAGAGACCCAGTACTTC.

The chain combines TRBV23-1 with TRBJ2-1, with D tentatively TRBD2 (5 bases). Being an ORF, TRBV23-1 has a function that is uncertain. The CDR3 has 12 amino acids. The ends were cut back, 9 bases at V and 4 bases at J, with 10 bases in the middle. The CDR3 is CASPRVYNEQFF. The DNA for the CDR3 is TGCGCCAGTCCGCGGGTGTACAATGAGCAGTTCTTC.

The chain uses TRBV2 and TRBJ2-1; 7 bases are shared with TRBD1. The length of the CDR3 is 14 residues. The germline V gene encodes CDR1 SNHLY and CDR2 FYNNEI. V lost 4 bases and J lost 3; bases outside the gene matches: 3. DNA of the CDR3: TGTGCCAGCAGTGGGGCAGGGGGCTACAATGAGCAGTTCTTC. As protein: CASSGAGGYNEQFF.

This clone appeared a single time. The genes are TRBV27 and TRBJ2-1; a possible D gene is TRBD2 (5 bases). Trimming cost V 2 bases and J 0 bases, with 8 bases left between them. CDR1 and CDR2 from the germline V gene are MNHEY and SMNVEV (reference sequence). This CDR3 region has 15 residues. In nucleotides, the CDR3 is TGTGCCAGCAGTTTAGGGAGAAGCTCCTACAATGAGCAGTTCTTC. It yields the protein CASSLGRSSYNEQFF.

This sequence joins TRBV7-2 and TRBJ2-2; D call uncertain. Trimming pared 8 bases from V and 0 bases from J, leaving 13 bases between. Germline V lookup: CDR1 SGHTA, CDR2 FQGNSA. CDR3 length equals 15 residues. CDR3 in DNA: TGTGCCAGCTTTCCGGGCCTAACGAACACCGGGGAGCTGTTTTTT. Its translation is CASFPGLTNTGELFF.

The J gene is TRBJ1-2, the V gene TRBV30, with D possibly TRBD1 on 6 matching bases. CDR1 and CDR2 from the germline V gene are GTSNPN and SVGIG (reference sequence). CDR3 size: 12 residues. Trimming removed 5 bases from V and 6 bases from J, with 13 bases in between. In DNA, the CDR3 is TGTGCCTGGGAGACAGGCTACCATGGCTACACCTTC. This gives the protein CAWETGYHGYTF. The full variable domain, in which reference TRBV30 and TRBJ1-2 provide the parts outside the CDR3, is SQTIHQWPATLVQPVGSPLSLECTVEGTSNPNLYWYRQAAGRGLQLLFYSVGIGQISSEVPQNLSASRPQDRQFILSSKKLLLSDSGFYLCAWETGYHGYTFGSGTRLTVV.

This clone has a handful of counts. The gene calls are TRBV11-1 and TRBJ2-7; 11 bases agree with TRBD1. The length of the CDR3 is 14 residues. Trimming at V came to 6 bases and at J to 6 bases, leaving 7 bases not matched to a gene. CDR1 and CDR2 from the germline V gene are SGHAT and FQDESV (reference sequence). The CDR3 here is CASSRPGQGVEQYF. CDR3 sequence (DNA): TGTGCCAGCAGTCGACCGGGACAGGGGGTCGAGCAGTACTTC.

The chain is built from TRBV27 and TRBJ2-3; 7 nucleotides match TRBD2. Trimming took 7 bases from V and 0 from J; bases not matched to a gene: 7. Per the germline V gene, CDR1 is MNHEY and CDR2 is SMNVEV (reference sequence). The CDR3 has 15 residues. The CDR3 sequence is CASNNGGTSTDTQYF. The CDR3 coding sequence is TGTGCCAGCAACAACGGGGGGACTAGCACAGATACGCAGTATTTT.

CDR3 bases: TGTGCCAGCACACAGGGAAGGACAGATACGCAGTATTTT. Translating it yields CASTQGRTDTQYF. The chain combines TRBV19 with TRBJ2-3, with D maybe TRBD1 (6 bases). Germline CDR1 reads LNHDA; CDR2 reads SQIVND (reference sequence). Trimming took 9 bases from V and 3 from J, leaving 13 bases between them. This CDR3 has 13 amino acids.

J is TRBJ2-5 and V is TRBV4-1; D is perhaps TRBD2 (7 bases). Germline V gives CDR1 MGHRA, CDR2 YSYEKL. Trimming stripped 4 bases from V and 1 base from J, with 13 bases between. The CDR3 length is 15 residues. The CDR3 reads CASSRVRGAQETQYF. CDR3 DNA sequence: TGCGCCAGCAGCCGGGTTCGGGGGGCCCAAGAGACCCAGTACTTC.